The rows below give T cell receptor beta chains drawn from one sample of a study of T cells in Graves' hyperthyroidism and ophthalmopathy. MiXCR, applied by TCRdb to the multiplex PCR reads, yields one record per CDR3 protein. The sample has fewer than 550,000 distinct CDR3 sequences, roughly a quarter seen once. The sample taken for sequencing was blood. The receptors derive from a woman in her 30s with Graves' ophthalmopathy. Both conserved end residues are part of each CDR3. The D gene is left open where the match is weak. Only some rows state a clone size, as once, few, many or a class for expanded clones.

d_call j_call v_call clone_size cdr3_length cdr3_aa cdr3_nt
- TRBJ1-1 TRBV7-3 few 13 CASSSNSGTEAFF TGTGCCAGCAGCTCTAACTCAGGCACTGAAGCTTTCTTT
- TRBJ2-7 TRBV7-9 many 16 CASSRTHIGSSYEQYF TGTGCCAGCAGCAGAACCCACATAGGGAGCTCCTACGAGCAGTACTTC
- TRBJ2-4 TRBV6-1 many 17 CASSERPGSIAKNIQYF TGTGCCAGCAGTGAAAGGCCAGGGTCGATAGCCAAAAACATTCAGTACTTC
- TRBJ1-3 TRBV13 - 17 CASSHRMAGGPGNTIYF TGTGCCAGCAGCCACCGGATGGCCGGAGGTCCTGGAAACACCATATATTTT
TRBD1 TRBJ1-2 TRBV30 many 13 CAWSVTTGDGYTF TGTGCCTGGAGTGTAACGACAGGGGATGGCTACACCTTC
- TRBJ1-2 TRBV12-3/TRBV12-4 many 13 CASTHPPNYGYTF TGTGCCAGCACCCACCCCCCCAACTATGGCTACACCTTC
- TRBJ1-3 TRBV12-3/TRBV12-4 - 14 CASSFPFSGNTIYF TGTGCCAGCAGTTTCCCGTTCTCTGGAAACACCATATATTTT
TRBD1 TRBJ2-2 TRBV7-3 - 17 CASSLMIGTGFTGELFF TGTGCCAGCAGCTTAATGATTGGGACAGGTTTCACCGGGGAGCTGTTTTTT
TRBD1 TRBJ1-5 TRBV19 many 17 CASSIRTGGDSNQPQHF TGTGCCAGTAGTATAAGGACAGGGGGTGATAGCAATCAGCCCCAGCATTTT
- TRBJ1-1 TRBV5-1 many 13 CASSTGTYTEAFF TGCGCCAGCAGCACAGGGACTTACACTGAAGCTTTCTTT
TRBD1 TRBJ1-1 TRBV5-1 - 12 CASSAHRGGAFF TGCGCCAGCAGCGCACACAGGGGGGGAGCTTTCTTT
TRBD1 TRBJ1-1 TRBV6-2/TRBV6-3 many 15 CASRPLGTGNTEAFF TGTGCCAGCAGACCACTCGGGACAGGGAATACTGAAGCTTTCTTT
- TRBJ1-5 TRBV14 - 18 CASSQDRRIGGGKQPQHF TGTGCCAGCAGCCAAGATCGAAGGATTGGAGGGGGAAAGCAGCCCCAGCATTTT
TRBD1 TRBJ1-4 TRBV3-1 - 15 CASSHTGTAGEKLFF TGTGCCAGCAGCCATACCGGGACAGCAGGTGAAAAACTGTTTTTT
- TRBJ2-5 TRBV11-2 many 13 CASSLELQETQYF TGTGCCAGCAGCTTAGAACTCCAAGAGACCCAGTACTTC
TRBD2 TRBJ2-5 TRBV12-3/TRBV12-4 - 16 CASSFGLAGGRETQYF TGTGCCAGCAGTTTCGGACTAGCGGGGGGGCGAGAGACCCAGTACTTC
TRBD1 TRBJ1-2 TRBV7-9 many 14 CASSSHGQDYGYTF TGTGCCAGCAGCTCCCACGGACAGGACTATGGCTACACCTTC
- TRBJ2-5 TRBV9 few 17 CASSVNPGGYRQETQYF TGTGCCAGCAGCGTTAACCCGGGGGGCTACAGACAAGAGACCCAGTACTTC
- TRBJ1-1 TRBV7-8 many 13 CASSPPAATEAFF TGTGCCAGCAGCCCCCCCGCGGCCACTGAAGCTTTCTTT
- TRBJ2-7 TRBV29-1 many 11 CSAGRGYEQYF TGCAGCGCAGGACGGGGCTACGAGCAGTACTTC